A selection of T cell receptor beta chains follows, all from one sample in a study of blood T cell repertoires in COVID-19. The assay was immunoSEQ multiplex PCR, and TCRdb's table has in-frame clones only and misses some. The sample consists of 150,000 to 200,000 clones, over 75% of them appearing once. The sample consisted of peripheral blood. These receptor sequences come from a man between 65 and 79 years old who had recovered from COVID-19. The CDR3 runs from the conserved cysteine through the conserved F or W. D genes are given only for firm matches. For some rows the clone size is stated as once, few or many, or as a class when expanded; others skip it.

NA,TRBJ1-2,TRBV10-2,TRBD1,TGCGCCAGCAGGGGGGACAGGGAGTTTGAGGGCTATGGCTACACCTTC,CASRGDREFEGYGYTF
NA,TRBJ2-7,TRBV28,TRBD2,TGTGCCAGCAGTTTAGGGCTGGCTAGCGGGAGTCGGAACGAGCAGTACTTC,CASSLGLASGSRNEQYF
NA,TRBJ1-1,TRBV28,NA,TGTGCCAGCAGTTTATTGAGGGACACTGAAGCTTTCTTT,CASSLLRDTEAFF
NA,TRBJ2-7,TRBV5-1,TRBD1,TGCGCCAGCAGCCAACAGGGGGCGGGAGACGAGCAGTACTTC,CASSQQGAGDEQYF
NA,TRBJ1-3,TRBV19,NA,TGTGCCAGTAGGGAGGTGCACACCATATATTTT,CASREVHTIYF
NA,TRBJ1-1,TRBV10-1,NA,TGCGCCAGCAGCGGGGACTCGGACGCTGAAGCTTTCTTT,CASSGDSDAEAFF
NA,TRBJ2-2,TRBV5-8,TRBD2,TGTGCCAGCAGCCCCACCAGGACTAGCGGGAACACCGGGGAGCTGTTTTTT,CASSPTRTSGNTGELFF
NA,TRBJ2-7,TRBV10-3,TRBD2,TGTGCCATCAGCGGTACTAGCGGGAGTTCCCACGAGCAGTACTTC,CAISGTSGSSHEQYF
NA,TRBJ2-2,TRBV29-1,TRBD2,TGCAGCGTTGAGGTTAGCGGGAGCTATCTGGCCGGGGAGCTGTTTTTT,CSVEVSGSYLAGELFF
NA,TRBJ2-1,TRBV5-1,TRBD2,TGCGCCAGCAGCAATAGCGGGAGTTACAATGAGCAGTTCTTC,CASSNSGSYNEQFF
NA,TRBJ2-2,TRBV11-3,TRBD1,TGTGCCAGCAGCTTACTACCGGGACAGGGTACCGGGGAGCTGTTTTTT,CASSLLPGQGTGELFF
NA,TRBJ1-2,TRBV30,NA,TGTGCCTGGAGTGTGGGTGGACCCAGGGTCTATGGCTACACCTTC,CAWSVGGPRVYGYTF
NA,TRBJ1-2,TRBV10-2,TRBD1,TGCGCCAGCAGGCCTCCCAGGACAGGGACGCGGCGAGAAAACTTGAATGGCTACACCTTC,CASRPPRTGTRRENLNGYTF
NA,TRBJ2-1,TRBV19,NA,TGTGCCAGTATCGCGAAAACAGGGAGCTCCTACAATGAGCAGTTCTTC,CASIAKTGSSYNEQFF
NA,TRBJ1-4,TRBV4-2,TRBD1,TGTGCCAGCAGCCCCTGGACAGGGGCGACCCAGGGGACCCGGGGTTATAATGAAAAACTGTTTTTT,CASSPWTGATQGTRGYNEKLFF
NA,TRBJ1-4,TRBV29-1,TRBD1,TGCAGCGTTACCGGGACAGCGGCAGGGCGTGAAAAACTGTTTTTT,CSVTGTAAGREKLFF
NA,TRBJ2-1,TRBV6-2/TRBV6-3,NA,TGTGCCAGCAGTTACATTTCCAGTTCCTACAATGAGCAGTTCTTC,CASSYISSSYNEQFF
NA,TRBJ1-1,TRBV20-1,NA,TGCAGTGCTAGGGACTTACCTGAAGCTTTCTTT,CSARDLPEAFF
NA,TRBJ1-1,TRBV7-9,NA,TGTGCCAGCAGCCCTATTACCGGGGAGAACACTGAAGCTTTCTTT,CASSPITGENTEAFF
once,TRBJ1-1,TRBV6-5,NA,TGTGCCAGCCGCACGGGCACTGAAGCTTTCTTT,CASRTGTEAFF
NA,TRBJ2-1,TRBV7-8,TRBD1,TGTGCCAGCAGCTTACGGTTCGGACAGGGCTCCTACAATGAGCAGTTCTTC,CASSLRFGQGSYNEQFF
NA,TRBJ2-7,TRBV11-2,NA,TGTGCCACCACACAGGGCAGATACGAGCAGTACTTC,CATTQGRYEQYF
NA,TRBJ1-5,TRBV15,NA,TGTGCCACCAGCACACTGGGCCAAAGGGGTGGTCAGCCCCAGCATTTT,CATSTLGQRGGQPQHF
NA,TRBJ1-6,TRBV6-2/TRBV6-3,NA,TGTGCCAGCAGTTACGAAGGACTGCTCAATTCACCCCTCCACTTT,CASSYEGLLNSPLHF
NA,TRBJ2-3,TRBV6-2/TRBV6-3,TRBD2,TGTGCCAGCAGTTACACAAAGCGGGAGAGCACAGATACGCAGTATTTT,CASSYTKRESTDTQYF
NA,TRBJ2-2,TRBV25-1,TRBD2,TGTGCCAGCACTAGAGGACGGGAGGGAACTAGCCCCGGGGAGCTGTTTTTT,CASTRGREGTSPGELFF
NA,TRBJ2-3,TRBV15,TRBD2,TGTGCCACCAGCCCCCCGCTAGCGGGAGACCATACGCAGTATTTT,CATSPPLAGDHTQYF
NA,TRBJ2-3,TRBV7-6,TRBD2,TGTGCCAGCAGCTTACTAGCGGGAGCCCACACAGATACGCAGTATTTT,CASSLLAGAHTDTQYF
NA,TRBJ1-4,TRBV10-3,NA,TGTGCCATCAGTGAGGACAGGTCTAATGAAAAACTGTTTTTT,CAISEDRSNEKLFF
NA,TRBJ2-1,TRBV7-2,NA,TGTGCCAGCAGCGTAGCAGGGGTGGGGGGCAATGAGCAGTTCTTC,CASSVAGVGGNEQFF
NA,TRBJ2-5,TRBV15,NA,TGTGCCACCGGCAGATTCCGGGAGACCCAGTACTTC,CATGRFRETQYF
NA,TRBJ1-2,TRBV20-1,NA,TGCAGTGCTGGGGGGAACGGCTACACCTTC,CSAGGNGYTF
NA,TRBJ2-5,TRBV7-9,NA,TGTGCCAGCAACCCCCAGGGGGGTCAGGAGACCCAGTACTTC,CASNPQGGQETQYF
NA,TRBJ1-1,TRBV7-9,NA,TGTGCCAGCAGCCCTTCGGGAGGCGGAAGGAACACTGAAGCTTTCTTT,CASSPSGGGRNTEAFF
NA,TRBJ2-5,TRBV7-9,TRBD2,TGTGCCAGCAGCTCTAGCGGGAGGGAGACCCAGTACTTC,CASSSSGRETQYF
NA,TRBJ2-7,TRBV7-8,NA,TGTGCCAGCAGTGGCACAGGAACCGGAACCTACGAGCAGTACTTC,CASSGTGTGTYEQYF
NA,TRBJ2-1,TRBV2,TRBD1,TGTGCCAGCGCCAAGGGACAGGGTTCTAATGAGCAGTTCTTC,CASAKGQGSNEQFF
NA,TRBJ2-3,TRBV28,NA,TGTGCCAGCAGTTCACTCCCCTTGGGGAGAGTTCGCACAGATACGCAGTATTTT,CASSSLPLGRVRTDTQYF
NA,TRBJ2-7,TRBV11-3,NA,TGTGCCAGCAGCTTAGGTCCGACAGCCTCCTACGAGCAGTACTTC,CASSLGPTASYEQYF
NA,TRBJ1-1,TRBV14,NA,TGTGCCAGCAGCCAAGGAAAGTGGACAGTGAACACTGAAGCTTTCTTT,CASSQGKWTVNTEAFF
NA,TRBJ1-2,TRBV6-2/TRBV6-3,NA,TGTGCCAGCAGTTACGGAGGGTCCTCCGGCTACACCTTC,CASSYGGSSGYTF